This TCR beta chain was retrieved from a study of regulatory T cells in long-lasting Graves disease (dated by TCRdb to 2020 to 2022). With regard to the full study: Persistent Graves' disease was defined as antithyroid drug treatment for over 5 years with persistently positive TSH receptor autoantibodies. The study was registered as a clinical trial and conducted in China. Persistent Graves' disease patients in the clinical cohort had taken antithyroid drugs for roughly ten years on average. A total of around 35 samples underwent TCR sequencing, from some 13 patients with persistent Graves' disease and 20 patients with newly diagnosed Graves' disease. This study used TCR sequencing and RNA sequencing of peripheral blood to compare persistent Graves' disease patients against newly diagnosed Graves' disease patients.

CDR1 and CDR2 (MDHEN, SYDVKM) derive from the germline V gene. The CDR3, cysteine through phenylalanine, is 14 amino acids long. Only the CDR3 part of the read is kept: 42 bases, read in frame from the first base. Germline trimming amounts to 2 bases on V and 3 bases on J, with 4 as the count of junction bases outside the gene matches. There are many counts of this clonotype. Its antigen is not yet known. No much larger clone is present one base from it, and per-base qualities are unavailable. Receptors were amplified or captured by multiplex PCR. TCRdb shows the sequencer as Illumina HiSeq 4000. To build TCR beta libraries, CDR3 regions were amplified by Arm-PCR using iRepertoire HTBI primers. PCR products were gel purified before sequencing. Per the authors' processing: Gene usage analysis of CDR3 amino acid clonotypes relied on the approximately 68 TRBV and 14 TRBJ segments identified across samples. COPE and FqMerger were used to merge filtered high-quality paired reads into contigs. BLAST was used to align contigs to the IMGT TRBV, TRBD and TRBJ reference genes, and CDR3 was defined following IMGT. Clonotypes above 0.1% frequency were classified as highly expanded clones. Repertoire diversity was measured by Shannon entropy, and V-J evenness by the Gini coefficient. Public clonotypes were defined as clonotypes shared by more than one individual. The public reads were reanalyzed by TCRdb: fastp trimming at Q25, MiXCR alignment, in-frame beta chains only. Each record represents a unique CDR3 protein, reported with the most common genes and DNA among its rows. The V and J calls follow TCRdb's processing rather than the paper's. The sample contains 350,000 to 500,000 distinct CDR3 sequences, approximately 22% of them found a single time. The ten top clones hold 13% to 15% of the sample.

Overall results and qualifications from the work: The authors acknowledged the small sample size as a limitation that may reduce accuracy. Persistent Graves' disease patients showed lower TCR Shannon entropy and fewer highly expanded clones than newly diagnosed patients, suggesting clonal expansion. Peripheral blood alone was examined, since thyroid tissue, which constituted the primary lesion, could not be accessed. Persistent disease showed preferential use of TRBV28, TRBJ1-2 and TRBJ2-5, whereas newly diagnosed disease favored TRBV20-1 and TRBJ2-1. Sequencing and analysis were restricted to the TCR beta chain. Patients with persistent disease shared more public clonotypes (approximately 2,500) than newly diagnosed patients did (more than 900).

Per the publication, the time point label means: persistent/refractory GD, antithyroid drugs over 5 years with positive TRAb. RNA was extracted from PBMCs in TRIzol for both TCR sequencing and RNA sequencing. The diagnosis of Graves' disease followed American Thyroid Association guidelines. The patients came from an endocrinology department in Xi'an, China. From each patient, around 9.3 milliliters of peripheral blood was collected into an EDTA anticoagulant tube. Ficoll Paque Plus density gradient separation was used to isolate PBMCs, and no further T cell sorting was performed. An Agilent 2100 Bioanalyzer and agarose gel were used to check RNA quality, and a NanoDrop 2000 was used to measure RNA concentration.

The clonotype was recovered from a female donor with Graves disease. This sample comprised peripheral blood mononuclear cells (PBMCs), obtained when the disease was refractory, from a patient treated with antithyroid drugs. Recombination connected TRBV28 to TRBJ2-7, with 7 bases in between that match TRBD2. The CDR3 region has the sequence CASSLGGDLYEQYF. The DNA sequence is TGTGCCAGCAGTTTAGGGGGGGACCTCTACGAGCAGTACTTC.